This TCR beta chain was profiled in a study of blood T cells in healthy people across ages. Per the germline V gene, CDR1 is MGHDK and CDR2 is SYGVNS. V was trimmed by 7 bases and J by 4 bases, leaving 17 bases between them. This CDR3 contains 14 residues. This clonotype was counted between two and nine times. Next came a second PCR, run for about 7 to 12 cycles, which used a sample-barcoded 5' primer along with a J-beta primer mix. TCRdb recomputed calls from the 5' RACE reads with MiXCR, one row per CDR3 protein. Of 1.2 million to 1.5 million distinct CDR3 sequences in the sample, roughly 40% were seen once.

This sequence was found in a woman aged 18-29 years in good health. This sequence joins TRBV25-1 and TRBJ2-7; maybe TRBD1 (6 bases). Sequenced material: blood. The CDR3 loop is CASKGTGPVYEQYF. DNA of the CDR3: TGTGCCAGCAAGGGAACAGGGCCGGTTTACGAGCAGTACTTC.